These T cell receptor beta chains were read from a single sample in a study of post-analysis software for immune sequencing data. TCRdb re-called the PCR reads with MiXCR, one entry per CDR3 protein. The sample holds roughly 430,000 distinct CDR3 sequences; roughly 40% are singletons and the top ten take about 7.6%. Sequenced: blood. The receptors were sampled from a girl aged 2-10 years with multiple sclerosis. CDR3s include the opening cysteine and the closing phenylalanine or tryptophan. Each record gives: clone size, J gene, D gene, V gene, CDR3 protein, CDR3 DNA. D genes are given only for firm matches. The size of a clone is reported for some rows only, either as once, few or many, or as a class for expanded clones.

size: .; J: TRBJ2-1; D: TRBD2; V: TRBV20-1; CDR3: CSASGGFSGSSYNEQFF; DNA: TGCAGTGCTAGCGGGGGGTTTAGCGGGAGCTCCTACAATGAGCAGTTCTTC
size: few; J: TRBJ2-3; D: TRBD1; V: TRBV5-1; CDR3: CASEERGHLLGTDTQYF; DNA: TGCGCCAGCGAGGAGAGGGGGCATCTCCTTGGTACAGATACGCAGTATTTT
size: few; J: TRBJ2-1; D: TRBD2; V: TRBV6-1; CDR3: CASSLSWSGSSYNEQFF; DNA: TGTGCCAGCAGTCTTTCGTGGAGCGGGAGCTCCTACAATGAGCAGTTCTTC
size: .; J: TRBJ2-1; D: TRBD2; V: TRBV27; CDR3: CASAILAGGYNEQFF; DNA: TGTGCCAGCGCAATCCTAGCGGGGGGGTACAATGAGCAGTTCTTC
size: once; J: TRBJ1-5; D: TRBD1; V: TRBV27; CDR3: CASSLGRGLDLPQHF; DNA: TGTGCCAGCAGCCTCGGGAGGGGGCTGGACCTGCCCCAGCATTTT
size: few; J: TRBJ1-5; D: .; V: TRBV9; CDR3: CASSRDISNQPQHF; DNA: TGTGCCAGCAGCCGGGACATTAGCAATCAGCCCCAGCATTTT
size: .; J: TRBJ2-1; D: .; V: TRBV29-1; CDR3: CSVEDLTEGSSYNEQFF; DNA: TGCAGCGTTGAAGATCTTACAGAGGGGAGCTCCTACAATGAGCAGTTCTTC
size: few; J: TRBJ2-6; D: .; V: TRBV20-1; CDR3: CSASSTGGPPGANVLTF; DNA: TGCAGTGCTAGTTCTACAGGAGGTCCCCCTGGGGCCAACGTCCTGACTTTC
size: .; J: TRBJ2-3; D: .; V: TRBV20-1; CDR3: CSAPLLGTGQDTDTQYF; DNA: TGCAGTGCTCCCCTCTTAGGGACCGGCCAAGACACAGATACGCAGTATTTT
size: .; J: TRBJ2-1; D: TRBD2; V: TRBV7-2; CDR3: CASSWQAGGCNEQFF; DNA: TGTGCCAGCAGCTGGCAAGCGGGAGGGTGCAATGAGCAGTTCTTC
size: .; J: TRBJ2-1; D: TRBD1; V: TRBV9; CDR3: CASSATGTVVDEQFF; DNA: TGTGCCAGCAGCGCCACCGGGACAGTGGTCGATGAGCAGTTCTTC
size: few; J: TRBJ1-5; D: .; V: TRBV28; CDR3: CASSRPDSSNQPQHF; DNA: TGTGCCAGCAGTAGACCCGACAGTAGCAATCAGCCCCAGCATTTT
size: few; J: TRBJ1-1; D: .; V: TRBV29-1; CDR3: CSVEAVMGASEAFF; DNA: TGCAGCGTTGAGGCCGTTATGGGGGCATCTGAAGCTTTCTTT
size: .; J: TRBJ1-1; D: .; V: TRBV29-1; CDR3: CSGGDGNTEAFF; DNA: TGCAGCGGGGGGGACGGAAACACTGAAGCTTTCTTT
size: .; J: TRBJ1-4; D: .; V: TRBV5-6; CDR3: CASSLYPGGNEKLFF; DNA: TGTGCCAGCAGCTTGTACCCCGGGGGTAATGAAAAACTGTTTTTT
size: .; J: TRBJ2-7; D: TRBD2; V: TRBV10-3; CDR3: CAISPQPGLDRSYEQYF; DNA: TGTGCCATCAGCCCACAACCGGGACTAGATAGATCCTACGAGCAGTACTTC
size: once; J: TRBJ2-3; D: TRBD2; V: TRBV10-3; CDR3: CAISETVGLASTDTQYF; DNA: TGTGCCATCAGTGAGACCGTCGGACTAGCGAGCACAGATACGCAGTATTTT
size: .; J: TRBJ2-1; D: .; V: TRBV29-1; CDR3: CSVRGSGPFPNEQFF; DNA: TGCAGCGTTCGCGGCAGTGGGCCGTTTCCCAATGAGCAGTTCTTC
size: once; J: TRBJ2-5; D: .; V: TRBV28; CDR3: CASRTPYSQYF; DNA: TGTGCCAGCAGGACCCCCTATAGCCAGTACTTC
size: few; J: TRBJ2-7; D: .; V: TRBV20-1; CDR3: CSARGDRAEQYF; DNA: TGCAGTGCTAGAGGGGACCGTGCCGAGCAGTACTTC
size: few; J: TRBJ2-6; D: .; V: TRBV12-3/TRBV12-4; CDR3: CASSSQGRTGANVLTF; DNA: TGTGCCAGCAGTTCCCAGGGGAGGACTGGGGCCAACGTCCTGACTTTC
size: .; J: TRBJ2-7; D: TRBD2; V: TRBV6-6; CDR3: CASSYWALGLAGDEQYF; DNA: TGTGCCAGCAGTTACTGGGCCTTGGGACTAGCGGGCGACGAGCAGTACTTC
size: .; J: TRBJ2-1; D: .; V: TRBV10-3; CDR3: CAISAGWSYNEQFF; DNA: TGTGCCATCAGCGCAGGGTGGTCCTACAATGAGCAGTTCTTC